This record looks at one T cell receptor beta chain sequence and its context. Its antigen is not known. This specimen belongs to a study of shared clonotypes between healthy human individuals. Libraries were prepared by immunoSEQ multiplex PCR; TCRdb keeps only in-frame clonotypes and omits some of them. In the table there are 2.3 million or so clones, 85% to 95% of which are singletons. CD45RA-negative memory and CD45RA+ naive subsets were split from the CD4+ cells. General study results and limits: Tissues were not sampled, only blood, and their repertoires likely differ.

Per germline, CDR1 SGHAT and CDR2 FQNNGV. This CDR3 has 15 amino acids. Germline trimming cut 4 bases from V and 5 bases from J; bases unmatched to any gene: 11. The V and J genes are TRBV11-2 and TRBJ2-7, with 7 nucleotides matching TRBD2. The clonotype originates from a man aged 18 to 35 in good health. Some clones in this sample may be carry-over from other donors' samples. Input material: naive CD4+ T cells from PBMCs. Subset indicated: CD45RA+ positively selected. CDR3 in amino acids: CASSSRRTGGNEQYF. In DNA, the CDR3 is TGTGCCAGCAGCTCGCGACGTACGGGAGGAAACGAGCAGTACTTC.